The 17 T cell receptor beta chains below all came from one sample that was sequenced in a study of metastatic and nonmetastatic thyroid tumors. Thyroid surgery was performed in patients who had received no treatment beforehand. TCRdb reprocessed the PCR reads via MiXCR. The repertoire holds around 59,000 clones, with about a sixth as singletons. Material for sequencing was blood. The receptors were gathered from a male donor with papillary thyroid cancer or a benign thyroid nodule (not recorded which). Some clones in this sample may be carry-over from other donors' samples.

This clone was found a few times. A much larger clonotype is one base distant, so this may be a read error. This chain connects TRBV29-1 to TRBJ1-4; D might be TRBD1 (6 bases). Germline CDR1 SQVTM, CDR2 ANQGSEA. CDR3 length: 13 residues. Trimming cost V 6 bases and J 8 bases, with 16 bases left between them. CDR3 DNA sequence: TGCAGCGTCCTTCGCCTCGGGGGCGAAAAACTGTTTTTT. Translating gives CSVLRLGGEKLFF.

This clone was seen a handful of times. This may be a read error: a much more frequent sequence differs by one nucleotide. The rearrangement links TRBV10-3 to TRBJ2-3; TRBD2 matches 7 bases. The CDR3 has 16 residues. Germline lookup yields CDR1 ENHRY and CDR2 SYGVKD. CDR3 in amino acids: CTISEMREWGTDTQYF. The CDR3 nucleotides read TGTACCATCAGTGAGATGCGGGAGTGGGGCACAGATACGCAGTATTTT.

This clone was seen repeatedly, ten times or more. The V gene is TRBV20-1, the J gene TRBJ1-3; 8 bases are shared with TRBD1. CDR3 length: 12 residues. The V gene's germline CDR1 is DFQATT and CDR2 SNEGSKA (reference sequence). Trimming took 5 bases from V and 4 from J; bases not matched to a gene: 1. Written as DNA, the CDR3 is TGCAGTGCTGGACAGGGAGGAAACACCATATATTTT. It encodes CSAGQGGNTIYF.

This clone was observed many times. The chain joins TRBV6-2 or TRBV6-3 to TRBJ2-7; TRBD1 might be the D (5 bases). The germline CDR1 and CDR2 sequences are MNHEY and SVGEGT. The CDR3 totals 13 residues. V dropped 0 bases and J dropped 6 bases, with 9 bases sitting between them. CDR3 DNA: TGTGCCAGCAGTTACTCTACAGGATCCGAGCAGTACGTC. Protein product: CASSYSTGSEQYV.

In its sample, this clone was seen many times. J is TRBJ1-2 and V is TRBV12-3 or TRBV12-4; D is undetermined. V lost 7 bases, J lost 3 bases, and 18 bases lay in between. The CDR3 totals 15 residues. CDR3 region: CASMKSGSLYYGYTF. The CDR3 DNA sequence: TGTGCCAGCATGAAGTCGGGCAGCCTATACTATGGCTACACCTTC.

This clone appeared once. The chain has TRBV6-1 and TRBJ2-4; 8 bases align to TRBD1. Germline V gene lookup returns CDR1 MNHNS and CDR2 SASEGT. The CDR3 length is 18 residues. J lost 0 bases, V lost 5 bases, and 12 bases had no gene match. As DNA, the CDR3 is TGTGCCAGCAGTAGGGGTTTTACAGGGGGGCGAGCCAAAAACATTCAGTACTTC. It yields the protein CASSRGFTGGRAKNIQYF.

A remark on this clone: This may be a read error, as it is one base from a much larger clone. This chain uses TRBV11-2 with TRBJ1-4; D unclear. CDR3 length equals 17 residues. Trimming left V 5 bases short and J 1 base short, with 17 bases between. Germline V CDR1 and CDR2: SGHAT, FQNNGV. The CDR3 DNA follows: TGTGCCAGCAGCCGGCCAACGTGTTCCCAAACTAATGAAAAACTGTTTTTT. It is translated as CASSRPTCSQTNEKLFF.

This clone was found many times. DNA of the CDR3: TGTGCCTTTCTCCCTTCCGAAAGGGAGACCCAGTACTTC. Translation gives CAFLPSERETQYF. V is TRBV30 and J is TRBJ2-5, with D unclear. V was trimmed by 7 bases and J by 5 bases, leaving 17 bases between them. The CDR3 length is 13 residues. Germline V gene sequence: CDR1 GTSNPN, CDR2 SVGIG (reference sequence).

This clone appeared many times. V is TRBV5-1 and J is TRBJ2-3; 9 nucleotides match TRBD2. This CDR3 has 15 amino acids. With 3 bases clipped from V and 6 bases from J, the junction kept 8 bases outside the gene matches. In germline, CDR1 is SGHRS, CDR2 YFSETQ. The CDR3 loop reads CASSYRGGAFDTQYF. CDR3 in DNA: TGCGCCAGCAGCTACCGCGGGGGGGCCTTCGATACGCAGTATTTT.

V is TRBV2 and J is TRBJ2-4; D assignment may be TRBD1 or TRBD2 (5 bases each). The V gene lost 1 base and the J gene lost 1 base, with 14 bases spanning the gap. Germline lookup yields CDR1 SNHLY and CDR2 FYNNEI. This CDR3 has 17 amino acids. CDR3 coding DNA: TGTGCCAGCAGTGAAGAGCCAGGGAGTGTGGCCAAAAACATTCAGTACTTC. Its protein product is CASSEEPGSVAKNIQYF.

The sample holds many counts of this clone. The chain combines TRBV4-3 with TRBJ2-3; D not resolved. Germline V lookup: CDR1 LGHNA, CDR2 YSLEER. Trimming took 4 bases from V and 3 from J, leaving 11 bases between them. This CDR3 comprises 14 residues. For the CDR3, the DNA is TGCGCCAGCAGCCGGCAGCTGGAGACAGATACGCAGTATTTT. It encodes CASSRQLETDTQYF.

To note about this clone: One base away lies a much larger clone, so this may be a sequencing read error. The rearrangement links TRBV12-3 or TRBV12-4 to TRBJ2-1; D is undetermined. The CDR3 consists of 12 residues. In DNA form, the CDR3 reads TGTGCCAGCAGTTTAGACCGGTATGAGCGGTTCTTC. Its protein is CASSLDRYERFF.

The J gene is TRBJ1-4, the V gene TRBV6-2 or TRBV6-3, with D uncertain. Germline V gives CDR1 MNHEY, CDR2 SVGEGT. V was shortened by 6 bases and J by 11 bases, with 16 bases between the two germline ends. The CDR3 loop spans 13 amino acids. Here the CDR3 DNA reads TGTGCCAGCAGACGCCCTGGGGAAGGGAAACTGTTTTTT. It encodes CASRRPGEGKLFF.

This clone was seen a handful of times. This CDR3 is CASSPPSDTQYF. The CDR3 DNA reads as TGTGCCAGCAGCCCTCCCTCAGATACGCAGTATTTT. The V call is TRBV7-3, the J call TRBJ2-3; no clear D gene. Trimming stripped 5 bases from V and 4 bases from J, with 7 bases between. Looked up from germline, CDR1 is SGHTA and CDR2 is FQGTGA. The CDR3 length is 12 residues.

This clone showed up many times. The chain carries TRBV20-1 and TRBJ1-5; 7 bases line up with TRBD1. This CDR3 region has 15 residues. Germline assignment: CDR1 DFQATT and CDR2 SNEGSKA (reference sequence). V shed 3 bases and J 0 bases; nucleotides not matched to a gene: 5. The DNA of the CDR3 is TGCAGTGCTAGGAATGGACAGGTTAGCAATCAGCCCCAGCATTTT. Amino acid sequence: CSARNGQVSNQPQHF.

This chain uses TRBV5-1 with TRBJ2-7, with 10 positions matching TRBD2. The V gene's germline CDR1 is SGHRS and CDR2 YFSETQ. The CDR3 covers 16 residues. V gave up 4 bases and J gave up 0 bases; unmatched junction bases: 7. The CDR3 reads CASSLIAGGNSYEQYF. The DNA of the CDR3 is TGCGCCAGCAGCCTCATAGCGGGGGGCAACTCCTACGAGCAGTACTTC.

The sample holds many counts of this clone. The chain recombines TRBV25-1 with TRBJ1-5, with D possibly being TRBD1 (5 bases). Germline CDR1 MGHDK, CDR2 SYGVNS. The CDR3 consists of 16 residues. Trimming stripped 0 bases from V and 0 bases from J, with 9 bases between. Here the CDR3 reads CASSEYMGLSNQPQHF. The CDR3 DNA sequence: TGTGCCAGCAGTGAATATATGGGGCTTAGCAATCAGCCCCAGCATTTT.